This paragraph covers one T cell receptor (beta chain) sequence. Its target is not known. This entry belongs to a study of blood T cells in healthy people across ages. A J-beta primer mix and a sample-barcoded 5' primer were used in a second PCR of roughly 7 to 12 cycles. Through a template-switch adaptor with 12 random nucleotides, each cDNA molecule received a tag. TCRdb passed the 5' RACE reads through MiXCR, listing each CDR3 protein once. The sample lists 800,000 to 950,000 distinct CDR3 sequences; 48% were seen once. Whole-study results and caveats: Diversity estimated from one million T cells was considered an underestimate. Long-lived donors had more naive CD4+ cells and higher diversity than aged donors. Naive T cell percentage showed a strong correlation with the diversity of TCR beta.

There are 14 residues in the CDR3. CDR1 is MNHEY, CDR2 SMNVEV, per germline (reference sequence). The V and J ends lost 8 bases and 6 bases respectively, with 17 bases between them. The gene calls are TRBV27 and TRBJ2-1, with D perhaps matching TRBD1 or TRBD2 (5 bases each). The receptor comes from a man aged 25-45 years in good health. The sequencing sample was made of blood. The DNA for the CDR3 is TGTGCCAGCCGCGGCTGGGGGTCCGGCAATGAGCAGTTCTTC. This sequence encodes CASRGWGSGNEQFF.